These T cell receptor beta chains were read from a single sample in a study of T cells expressing NK-cell markers. One entry per CDR3 protein, without DNA, is what TCRdb gives after re-calling the 5' RACE reads. The table gives about 410,000 distinct CDR3 sequences; the top ten clones make up around 10% of it. The sequenced sample was blood T cells: a sorted CD56 or NKG2C T cell subset, CD4+ or CD8+ T cells, or bulk PBMC T cells (not recorded which). The source is a woman in her 50s in good health. Each CDR3 is given with its conserved first and last residue.

TRBJ1-2 TRBV12-3/TRBV12-4 CASSFSRGSVYGYTF
TRBJ2-7 TRBV6-5 CASRLTSISEQYF
TRBJ2-3 TRBV19 CASSMLAGAADTQYF
TRBJ2-3 TRBV2 CASSAGLGSTDTQYF
TRBJ2-5 TRBV20-1 CSARIPSGNKETQYF
TRBJ1-1 TRBV12-3/TRBV12-4 CATQRGNTEAFF
TRBJ2-2 TRBV5-1 CASRRTGRIGGELFF
TRBJ2-1 TRBV10-3 CAVGAVDEQFF
TRBJ2-5 TRBV24-1 CATSDLQQGEETQYF
TRBJ2-6 TRBV15 CATSRISGANVLTF
TRBJ2-5 TRBV27 CASGKLAQETQYF
TRBJ2-5 TRBV9 CASSVEGTRGGTQYF
TRBJ1-4 TRBV2 CATVRGPGGEKLFF
TRBJ2-2 TRBV25-1 CASSKLQGTTGELFF
TRBJ2-2 TRBV7-7 CASSLGLAGGANTGELFF
TRBJ2-7 TRBV5-5 CASSTTGGEQYF
TRBJ2-7 TRBV5-1 CASGNSFAYYEQYF
TRBJ2-1 TRBV24-1 CATSDSGLAGQENEQFF
TRBJ1-4 TRBV12-3/TRBV12-4 CASSLEGLNEKLFF
TRBJ2-1 TRBV24-1 CATSDRLAGVREQFF
TRBJ2-3 TRBV12-3/TRBV12-4 CASAGTPSTDTQYF
TRBJ2-1 TRBV6-5 CASKPGRYNEQFF
TRBJ2-3 TRBV24-1 CATSDRDSTDTQYF
TRBJ2-2 TRBV5-1 CASSYGRGLPNTGELFF
TRBJ2-1 TRBV6-9 CASDPGGRGVNEQFF
TRBJ2-1 TRBV10-3 CAINPGLAERGEQFF
TRBJ2-2 TRBV5-1 CASSRGRTGELFF
TRBJ2-5 TRBV7-9 CASSTRVRKGAKGETQYF
TRBJ2-5 TRBV5-1 CASSSGLYQETQYF
TRBJ2-2 TRBV7-9 CASSARDPSGELFF
TRBJ2-4 TRBV28 CASTRTGKNIQYF
TRBJ2-3 TRBV18 CASSLQGRDTDTQYF
TRBJ2-2 TRBV29-1 CSVGTGAGELFF
TRBJ2-1 TRBV7-9 CASSFLENEQFF
TRBJ2-3 TRBV2 CASGRDRGEGTQYF
TRBJ1-2 TRBV18 CASSPWGANYGYTF
TRBJ2-1 TRBV5-1 CASSLRSGNNEQFF
TRBJ2-3 TRBV20-1 CSASRAGRAQDTQYF
TRBJ2-2 TRBV14 CASSPGQGRWSGELFF
TRBJ2-2 TRBV12-3/TRBV12-4 CASSPKPNTGELFF
TRBJ1-4 TRBV12-3/TRBV12-4 CASSFEGKANEKLFF
TRBJ1-1 TRBV6-2/TRBV6-3 CASSYGPNTEAFF
TRBJ2-7 TRBV12-3/TRBV12-4 CASSSPGLAGGPGEQYF
TRBJ2-7 TRBV11-2 CASSFRVPYEQYF
TRBJ2-2 TRBV12-3/TRBV12-4 CASSFSGMGGELFF
TRBJ2-6 TRBV4-1 CASSQGGRGRSGANVLTF
TRBJ1-6 TRBV14 CASSRRAGGILSPLHF
TRBJ2-1 TRBV4-1 CASSQDHPSDPKGQFF
TRBJ1-1 TRBV29-1 CSVDTIRGTQAFF
TRBJ2-7 TRBV5-1 CASSRTGVGSYEQYF
TRBJ2-6 TRBV1 CTSSHKGLNGANVLTF
TRBJ2-1 TRBV9 CASSVTSRRSGQFF
TRBJ1-4 TRBV12-3/TRBV12-4 CASRISVGELFF
TRBJ2-1 TRBV7-8 CASSSGLGAREQFF
TRBJ1-1 TRBV29-1 CSVGVGGGNTEAFF
TRBJ2-2 TRBV5-1 CASSRSKGGTGELFF
TRBJ2-1 TRBV4-2 CATVPGTSGTNEQFF
TRBJ2-1 TRBV30 CARSGSSYNEQFF
TRBJ1-6 TRBV4-1 CASSPLFGQGGVDSPLHF